This TCR beta chain came from a study of T cell changes during pregnancy in multiple sclerosis. Generated by immunoSEQ multiplex PCR, the TCRdb table keeps only in-frame clones and is missing some. The table includes some 52,000 clones, around 94% detected once. The CDR3 length is 17 residues. The V gene's germline CDR1 is SGHTA and CDR2 FQGNSA. Trimming took off 3 bases at V and 0 bases at J, with 15 bases between the two ends. The source is a female donor with multiple sclerosis, enrolled in a pregnancy study. The chain has TRBV7-2 and TRBJ1-5, with D tentatively TRBD1 (6 bases). The sample consisted of CD4+ T cells from peripheral blood mononuclear cells, taken in the third trimester of pregnancy. The CDR3 DNA reads as TGTGCCAGCAGCTTTACAGGGATAGTTAATAGCAATCAGCCCCAGCATTTT. As protein: CASSFTGIVNSNQPQHF.